The subject of this entry is one T cell receptor (beta chain). What it recognizes is unknown. It was with a sample-barcoded 5' primer and a J-beta primer mix that a second PCR of about 7 to 12 cycles was run. All samples gave at least 2.5 million CDR3-containing paired-end reads. TCRdb re-analysed the 5' RACE reads in MiXCR, keeping a single row per CDR3 protein. The table records 550,000 to 800,000 distinct CDR3 sequences, under 25% of them present only once. Researchers report isolating at least 7 million PBMCs per sample. The data originate from a study of blood T cells in healthy people across ages. Regarding the study as a whole: Getting older went along with TCR beta diversity per million T cells dropping roughly linearly. Higher diversity, along with more naive CD4+ cells, distinguished long-lived donors from aged donors.

V lost 1 base and J lost 2; bases outside the gene matches: 6. Germline loops: CDR1 SEHNR, CDR2 FQNEAQ (reference sequence). This CDR3 region has 18 residues. The sample taken for sequencing was blood. V gene TRBV7-9 combines with J gene TRBJ2-3; 13 bases match TRBD2. The receptor was isolated from a man between 65 and 85 years old in good health. The CDR3 here is CASSLERGLAGTTDTQYF. DNA of the CDR3: TGTGCCAGCAGCTTAGAGAGGGGACTAGCGGGAACCACAGATACGCAGTATTTT.